These 15 T cell receptor beta chains were sequenced from one sample in a study of blood T cells in healthy people across ages. Combining a sample-barcoded 5' primer with a J-beta primer mix, a second PCR ran for 7 to 11 cycles. Each CDR3 protein is one row after TCRdb ran MiXCR on the 5' RACE reads. This sample has more than 1.4 million distinct CDR3 sequences, with approximately 40% found just once. The sample was blood. These receptors all stem from a woman between 18 and 29 years old in good health.

This chain connects TRBV10-2 to TRBJ2-1; 9 bases match TRBD2. The assigned J gene may be wrong: the sequence end matches TRBJ2-7 better. This CDR3 has 14 residues. The germline V gene encodes CDR1 WSHSY and CDR2 SAAADI. Here the CDR3 reads CASIRAGGYNEQYF. Written as DNA, the CDR3 is TGCGCCAGCATCCGAGCGGGGGGCTACAATGAGCAGTACTTC.

The chain has TRBV29-1 and TRBJ1-2, with D unclear. Germline values: CDR1 SQVTM, CDR2 ANQGSEA. CDR3 length: 11 amino acids. Deletions cut 4 bases from V and 6 bases from J, with 9 bases between. The CDR3 loop reads CSVVGVDGYTF. Here the CDR3 DNA reads TGCAGCGTTGTCGGAGTTGATGGCTACACCTTC.

The CDR3 DNA follows: TGCGCCAGCAGCCATCCCAGGGCAGTTACAGATACGCAGTATTTT. Translating it yields CASSHPRAVTDTQYF. The chain joins TRBV4-1 to TRBJ2-3; tentatively, D is TRBD1 (5 bases). This CDR3 contains 15 residues. Germline lookup yields CDR1 MGHRA and CDR2 YSYEKL. With 3 bases removed from V and 3 bases from J, the gap between germline ends came to 13 bases.

This chain connects TRBV20-1 to TRBJ1-1; 7 positions match TRBD1. The CDR3 runs 12 residues. Germline V lookup: CDR1 DFQATT, CDR2 SNEGSKA (reference sequence). V shed 3 bases, J shed 4 bases, and the junction held 2 bases outside the gene matches. The CDR3 sequence: CSASDRATEAFF. The DNA of the CDR3 is TGCAGTGCTAGCGACAGGGCCACTGAAGCTTTCTTT.

There are a few counts of this clonotype. The genes are TRBV21-1 and TRBJ2-2; the D call in the table, TRBD2, was not verified against the DNA. TRBV21-1 constitutes a pseudogene. CDR3 length: 17 amino acids. The CDR3 region is CASSKGLAGPNTGELFF. In nucleotides, the CDR3 is TGTGCCAGCAGCAAAGGACTAGCGGGACCGAACACCGGGGAGCTGTTTTTT.

This clonotype was counted between two and nine times. The chain carries TRBV12-3 or TRBV12-4 and TRBJ2-2; 10 bases map to TRBD1. There are 15 residues in the CDR3. J lost 4 bases, V lost 5 bases, and 4 bases had no gene match. CDR3 amino acids: CASSRTGGSTGELFF. CDR3 nucleotide sequence: TGTGCCAGCAGTAGGACAGGGGGTTCCACCGGGGAGCTGTTTTTT.

V and J are TRBV9 and TRBJ2-3, with D maybe TRBD1 (6 bases). Trimming left V 0 bases short and J 0 bases short, with 8 bases between. Germline assignment: CDR1 SGDLS and CDR2 YYNGEE. The CDR3 is 15 amino acids. CDR3: CASSVGTVSTDTQYF. The CDR3 bases are TGTGCCAGCAGCGTAGGGACAGTAAGCACAGATACGCAGTATTTT. Drawing the rest from reference TRBV9 and TRBJ2-3, the complete variable domain is DSGVTQTPKHLITATGQRVTLRCSPRSGDLSVYWYQQSLDQGLQFLIQYYNGEERAKGNILERFSAQQFPDLHSELNLSSLELGDSALYFCASSVGTVSTDTQYFGPGTRLTVL.

This clonotype has a handful of counts. This chain joins TRBV29-1 and TRBJ1-2; 9 positions agree with TRBD1. Trimming at V came to 6 bases and at J to 6 bases, leaving 11 bases not matched to a gene. This CDR3 has 14 residues. Per germline, CDR1 SQVTM and CDR2 ANQGSEA. CDR3: CSVDRGLLAHGYTF. The CDR3 DNA is TGCAGCGTGGACAGGGGCCTCCTCGCACATGGCTACACCTTC.

V and J are TRBV2 and TRBJ1-5; the D gene is possibly TRBD1 (5 bases). V was trimmed by 1 base and J by 6 bases, leaving 7 bases between them. The CDR3 consists of 13 residues. Germline CDR1 and CDR2: SNHLY and FYNNEI. Here the CDR3 reads CASSEGGFQPQHF. For the CDR3, the DNA is TGTGCCAGCAGTGAAGGGGGGTTTCAGCCCCAGCATTTT. Full variable domain (rest looked up from reference TRBV2 and TRBJ1-5): EPEVTQTPSHQVTQMGQEVILRCVPISNHLYFYWYRQILGQKVEFLVSFYNNEISEKSEIFDDQFSVERPDGSNFTLKIRSTKLEDSAMYFCASSEGGFQPQHFGDGTRLSIL.

This clonotype has a handful of counts. The gene calls are TRBV20-1 and TRBJ2-1; 9 bases align to TRBD2. The CDR3 contains 16 residues. J was trimmed by 4 bases and V by 1 base; bases with no gene match: 8. From germline, CDR1 is DFQATT and CDR2 SNEGSKA (reference sequence). The CDR3 region is CSARGHTSGQYNEQFF. The DNA of the CDR3 is TGCAGTGCTAGAGGTCATACTAGCGGGCAATACAATGAGCAGTTCTTC.

This chain connects TRBV25-1 to TRBJ2-5; 7 bases fit TRBD2. CDR3 length: 14 amino acids. The V and J ends lost 5 bases and 3 bases, in that order; junction bases with no gene match: 6. Germline V lookup: CDR1 MGHDK, CDR2 SYGVNS. The CDR3 is CASSIPGTKETQYF. The CDR3 nucleotides are TGTGCCAGCAGTATACCCGGGACTAAAGAGACCCAGTACTTC.

The rearrangement links TRBV6-1 to TRBJ1-4; D unresolved. V dropped 10 bases and J dropped 8 bases, with 17 bases sitting between them. The CDR3 runs to 13 residues. From germline, CDR1 is MNHNS and CDR2 SASEGT. The CDR3 DNA reads as TGTGCCACCAAATCAGAGGAGGAGGAAAAACTGTTTTTT. Encoded protein: CATKSEEEEKLFF.

The chain carries TRBV24-1 and TRBJ1-2, with 10 bases aligning to TRBD1. The trim removed 3 bases at V and 6 bases at J, leaving 6 bases unmatched. CDR1 and CDR2 from the germline V gene are KGHDR and SFDVKD. The CDR3 is 15 amino acids. CDR3 in DNA: TGTGCCACCAGTGATGGGACAGGGGATCCAGATGGCTACACCTTC. Amino acid sequence: CATSDGTGDPDGYTF.

This clonotype was picked up a small number of times. The rearrangement joins TRBV7-2 to TRBJ2-1, with 8 bases matching TRBD2. V lost 5 bases and J lost 5; bases outside the gene matches: 5. The CDR3 is made up of 14 amino acids. Per germline, CDR1 SGHTA and CDR2 FQGNSA. Here the CDR3 reads CASSGGLAHNEQFF. The CDR3 DNA is TGTGCCAGCAGCGGAGGACTAGCACACAATGAGCAGTTCTTC. Full variable domain (outside the CDR3, taken from reference TRBV7-2 and TRBJ2-1): GAGVSQSPSNKVTEKGKDVELRCDPISGHTALYWYRQSLGQGLEFLIYFQGNSAPDKSGLPSDRFSAERTGGSVSTLTIQRTQQEDSAVYLCASSGGLAHNEQFFGPGTRLTVL.

About this clonotype itself: This clone may be a read error of a much larger clone one base away. This chain connects TRBV7-7 to TRBJ2-5; D possibly corresponds to TRBD2 (5 bases). Germline V lookup: CDR1 SSHAT, CDR2 FNYEAQ (reference sequence). This CDR3 is built from 13 residues. The ends were cut back, 5 bases at V and 11 bases at J, with 18 bases in the middle. The DNA of the CDR3 is TGTGCCAGCAGCCGATCCAGTACAAGGGAGCAGTACTTC. Translation gives CASSRSSTREQYF.